This T cell receptor (beta chain) was profiled in a study of shared clonotypes between healthy human individuals. Study-level results: Shared clonotypes across all four donors exceeded non-shared ones in generation probability. Estimated richness values were generally larger in naive subsets than in memory subsets.

A remark on this clone: Its target is unknown.

Method: immunoSEQ multiplex PCR; TCRdb's copy keeps in-frame clones and lacks some. The profile covers more than 2 million clones, with under 97% appearing a single time and around 0.13% taken by the ten largest. Sequenced input: naive CD4+ T cells sorted from blood. The subset is: CD45RA+ positively selected. The TCR comes from a man aged 18 to 29 in good health.

CDR3 protein: CASSPLGQGGETQYF. CDR3 DNA: TGTGCCAGCAGCCCGCTTGGACAGGGAGGAGAGACCCAGTACTTC. The V gene is TRBV7-6, the J gene TRBJ2-5; 8 positions match TRBD1. The length of the CDR3 is 15 residues. J was trimmed by 4 bases and V by 5 bases; bases with no gene match: 9. The germline V gene encodes CDR1 SGHVS and CDR2 FNYEAQ.